One sample yielded the 2 T cell receptor beta chains listed below, sequenced in a study of regulatory T cells in long-lasting Graves disease. The time point was: newly diagnosed GD, antithyroid drugs for less than 3 months. Making the TCR library involved RNA that had been extracted from PBMCs. Arm-PCR of CDR3 regions and iRepertoire HTBI primers were used to build TCR beta libraries. TCRdb fed the multiplex PCR reads into MiXCR, producing one record per CDR3 protein. The table has about 220,000 distinct CDR3 sequences, around 17% seen once; the top ten hold approximately 20%. The sequences come from peripheral blood mononuclear cells (PBMCs), collected at new diagnosis, from a patient treated with antithyroid drugs. The receptors here all came from a female donor with Graves disease.

This clonotype was counted at least ten times. The chain carries TRBV2 and TRBJ2-1; tentatively, D is TRBD2 (6 bases). Germline V gives CDR1 SNHLY, CDR2 FYNNEI. This CDR3 contains 12 residues. V lost 6 bases and J lost 6, with 9 bases in between. CDR3 nucleotide sequence: TGTGCCAGCAGGGAGGGGCTCAATGAGCAGTTCTTC. This gives the protein CASREGLNEQFF.

This clonotype was observed a few times. The chain couples TRBV10-3 to TRBJ1-1; D is unresolved. Trimming removed 6 bases at V and 2 bases at J, with 19 bases between. The V gene's germline CDR1 is ENHRY and CDR2 SYGVKD. The CDR3 runs 16 residues. This chain's CDR3 is CAISGSASWGNTEAFF. Here the CDR3 DNA reads TGTGCCATCAGCGGTAGTGCGAGTTGGGGTAACACTGAAGCTTTCTTT.